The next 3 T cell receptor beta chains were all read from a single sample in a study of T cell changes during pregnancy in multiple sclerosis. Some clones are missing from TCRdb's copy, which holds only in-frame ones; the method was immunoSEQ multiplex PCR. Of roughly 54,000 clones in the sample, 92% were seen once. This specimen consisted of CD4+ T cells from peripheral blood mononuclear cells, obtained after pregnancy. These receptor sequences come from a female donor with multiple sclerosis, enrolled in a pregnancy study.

CDR3 bases: TGTGCCAGCAGCCAATTTACAGCCGTCATAGATACGCAGTATTTT. Its protein product is CASSQFTAVIDTQYF. The V gene is TRBV14, the J gene TRBJ2-3; D gene uncertain. This CDR3 spans 15 amino acids. V was cut by 2 bases and J by 5 bases, with 14 bases left in between. Germline-derived CDR1 and CDR2 are SGHDN and FVKESK.

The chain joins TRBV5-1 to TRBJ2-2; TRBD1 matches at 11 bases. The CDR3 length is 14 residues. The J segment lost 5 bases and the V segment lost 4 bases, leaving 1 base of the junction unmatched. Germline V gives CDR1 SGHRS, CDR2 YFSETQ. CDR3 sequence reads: CASSRDRGTGELFF. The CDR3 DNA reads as TGCGCCAGCAGCCGGGACAGGGGGACCGGGGAGCTGTTTTTT.

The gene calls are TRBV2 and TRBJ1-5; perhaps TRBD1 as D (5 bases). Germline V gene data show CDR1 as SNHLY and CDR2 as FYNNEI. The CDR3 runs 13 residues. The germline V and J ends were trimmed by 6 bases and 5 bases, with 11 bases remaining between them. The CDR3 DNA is TGTGCCAGCAGACCCGCGGGGGATCAGCCCCAGCATTTT. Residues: CASRPAGDQPQHF.